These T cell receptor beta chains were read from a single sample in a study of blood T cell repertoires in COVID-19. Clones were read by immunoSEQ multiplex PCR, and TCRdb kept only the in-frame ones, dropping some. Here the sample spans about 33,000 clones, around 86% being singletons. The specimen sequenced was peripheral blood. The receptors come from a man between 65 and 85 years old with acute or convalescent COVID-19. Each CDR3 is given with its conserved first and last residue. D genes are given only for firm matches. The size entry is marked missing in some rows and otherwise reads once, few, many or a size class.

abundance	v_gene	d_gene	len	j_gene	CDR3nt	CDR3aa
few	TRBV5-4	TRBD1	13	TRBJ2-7	TGTGCCAGCAGCTTCCCGGGACAGGGAACGCAGTACTTC	CASSFPGQGTQYF
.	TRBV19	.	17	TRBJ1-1	TGTGCCAGTAGTATAGTAAGGGGGTTCAGGGCGAACACTGAAGCTTTCTTT	CASSIVRGFRANTEAFF
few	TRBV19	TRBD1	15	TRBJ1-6	TGTGCCAGTAGTCCTCCGGGACAGGAAAATTCACCCCTCCACTTT	CASSPPGQENSPLHF
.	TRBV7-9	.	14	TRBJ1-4	TGTGCCAGCAGCTTCGGGGAATCTAATGAAAAACTGTTTTTT	CASSFGESNEKLFF
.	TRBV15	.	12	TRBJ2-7	TGTGCCACCAGCAGAGGACTCTACGAGCAGTACTTC	CATSRGLYEQYF
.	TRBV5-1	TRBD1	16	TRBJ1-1	TGCGCCAGCAGCTTGGACGGGACAGCTATGAACACTGAAGCTTTCTTT	CASSLDGTAMNTEAFF
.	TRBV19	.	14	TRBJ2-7	TGTGCCAGTGGCAGTCGGGGACAAACCTACGAGCAGTACTTC	CASGSRGQTYEQYF
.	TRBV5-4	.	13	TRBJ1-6	TGTGCCAGCACCGGCGGGGCTAATTCACCCCTCCACTTT	CASTGGANSPLHF
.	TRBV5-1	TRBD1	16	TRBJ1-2	TGCGCCAGCAGCTCCGCCGGGACAGGGGCGTATTATGGCTACACCTTC	CASSSAGTGAYYGYTF
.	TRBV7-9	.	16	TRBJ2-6	TGTGCCAGCAGCTTATACAGGGCACCTGGGGCCAACGTCCTGACTTTC	CASSLYRAPGANVLTF
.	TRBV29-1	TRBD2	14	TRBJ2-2	TGCAGCGTTGGAGGGGCCGGGGGGACCGGGGAGCTGTTTTTT	CSVGGAGGTGELFF
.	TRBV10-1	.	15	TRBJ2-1	TGCGCCAGCAGTGAGCTGGGGGCTTCCTACAATGAGCAGTTCTTC	CASSELGASYNEQFF
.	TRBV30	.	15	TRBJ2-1	TGTGCCTGGAGTGTACGGGGACTCGCCAAGGGTGAGCAGTTCTTC	CAWSVRGLAKGEQFF
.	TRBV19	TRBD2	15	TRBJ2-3	TGTGCCAGTAGTGCACTAGCGGGGGGGCCTTATACGCAGTATTTT	CASSALAGGPYTQYF
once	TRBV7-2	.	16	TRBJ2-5	TGTGCCAGCAGCTCGACAGTTGCGGGGGCTCGGGAGACCCAGTACTTC	CASSSTVAGARETQYF
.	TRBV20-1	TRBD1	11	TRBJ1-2	TGCAGGGGGGGGACAGGGGAGGGCTACACCTTC	CRGGTGEGYTF
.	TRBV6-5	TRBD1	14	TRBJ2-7	TGTGCCAGCTCCGGACGGGGACAGACCTACGAGCAGTACTTC	CASSGRGQTYEQYF
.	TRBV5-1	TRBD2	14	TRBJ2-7	TGCGCCAGCAGCTCGCTAGCGGGAGTGGGGGAGCAGTACTTC	CASSSLAGVGEQYF
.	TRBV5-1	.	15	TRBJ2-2	TGCGCCAGCAGCTTGGTGGTGACAACTACCGGGGAGCTGTTTTTT	CASSLVVTTTGELFF
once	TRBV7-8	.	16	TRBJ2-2	TGTGCCAGCAGCTTGAGGACAGCGCGGTCGACCGGGGAGCTGTTTTTT	CASSLRTARSTGELFF
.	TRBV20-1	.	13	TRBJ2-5	TGCAGTGCTAGTCATACGGGAGCGGAGACCCAGTACTTC	CSASHTGAETQYF
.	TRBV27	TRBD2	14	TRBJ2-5	TGTGCCAGCAGTTCAGCGGGGGGGCAGGGGACCCAGTACTTC	CASSSAGGQGTQYF
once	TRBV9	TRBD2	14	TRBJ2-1	TGTGCCAGCAGCACTCAACCGGGGGGGAATGAGCAGTTCTTC	CASSTQPGGNEQFF
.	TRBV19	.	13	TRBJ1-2	TGTGCCAGTACTGTTCCGGGAAGAGAGGGCTACACCTTC	CASTVPGREGYTF
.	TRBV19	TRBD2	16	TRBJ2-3	TGTGCCAGTAGTATGACTAGCGGGGGGGCAACAGATACGCAGTATTTT	CASSMTSGGATDTQYF
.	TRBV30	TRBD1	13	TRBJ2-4	TGTGCCTGGGCGACAGGGAGAGGAAACATTCAGTACTTC	CAWATGRGNIQYF
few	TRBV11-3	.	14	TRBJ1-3	TGTGCCAGCAGCTCCCCAGGGACTGGAAACACCATATATTTT	CASSSPGTGNTIYF
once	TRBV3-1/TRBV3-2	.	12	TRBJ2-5	TGTGCCAGCAGCGCCTACTCTGAGACCCAGTACTTC	CASSAYSETQYF
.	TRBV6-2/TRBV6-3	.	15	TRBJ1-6	TGTGCCAGCAGTTCCCCTCGCAGGGCGAGTTCACCCCTCCACTTT	CASSSPRRASSPLHF
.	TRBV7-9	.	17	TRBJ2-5	TGTGCCAGCAGCTTATATGGGGGCCCAACAAACCAAGAGACCCAGTACTTC	CASSLYGGPTNQETQYF
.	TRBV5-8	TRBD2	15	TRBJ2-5	TGTGCCAGCACCGAGCGGGGGCCTCTACAAGAGACCCAGTACTTC	CASTERGPLQETQYF
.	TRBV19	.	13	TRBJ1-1	TGTGCCAGTAGTATAAGTTCGCGAACTGAAGCTTTCTTT	CASSISSRTEAFF
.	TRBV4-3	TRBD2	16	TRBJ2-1	TGCGCCAGCAGCCAAAGCGGACTAGCGGGGAGGAATGAGCAGTTCTTC	CASSQSGLAGRNEQFF
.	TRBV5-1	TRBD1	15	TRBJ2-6	TGCGCCAGCAGCTTGCAGGGGGCCGGGGCCAACGTCCTGACTTTC	CASSLQGAGANVLTF
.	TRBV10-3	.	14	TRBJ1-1	TGTGCCATCAGTGAGTCCGCGTACGACACTGAAGCTTTCTTT	CAISESAYDTEAFF
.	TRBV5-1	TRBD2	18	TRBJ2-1	TGCGCCAGCAGCCTCCCAACTAGCGGGGGGACTGGGGACAATGAGCAGTTCTTC	CASSLPTSGGTGDNEQFF
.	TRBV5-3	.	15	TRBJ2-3	TGTGCCAGAAGCGCCCACCCACGCAGGCCAGATACGCAGTATTTT	CARSAHPRRPDTQYF
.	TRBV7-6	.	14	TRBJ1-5	TGTGCCAGCAGCTTAGGAGGAAACAATCAGCCCCAGCATTTT	CASSLGGNNQPQHF
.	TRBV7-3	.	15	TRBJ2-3	TGTGCCAGCAGCTTAAACAGGGTTGGGGCAGATACGCAGTATTTT	CASSLNRVGADTQYF
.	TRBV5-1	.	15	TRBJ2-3	TGCGCCAGCAGTGAAGTGGGAGTAGTCACAGATACGCAGTATTTT	CASSEVGVVTDTQYF
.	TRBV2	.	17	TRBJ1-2	TGTGCCAGCAGTGAAGAGGAGGGCAGGAGATCTAACTATGGCTACACCTTC	CASSEEEGRRSNYGYTF
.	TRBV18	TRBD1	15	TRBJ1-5	TGTGCCAGCTCGGGCCTACAGGGGAGCAATCAGCCCCAGCATTTT	CASSGLQGSNQPQHF
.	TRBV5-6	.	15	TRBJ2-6	TGTGCCAGCAGCCTGCGGGGAATTGGGGCCAACGTCCTGACTTTC	CASSLRGIGANVLTF
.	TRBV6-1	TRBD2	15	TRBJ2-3	TGTGCCAGCAGGGAAGCGGGGGAGGGCACAGATACGCAGTATTTT	CASREAGEGTDTQYF
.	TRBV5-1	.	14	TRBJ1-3	TGCGCCAGCAGCCCATATACATCTGGAAACACCATATATTTT	CASSPYTSGNTIYF
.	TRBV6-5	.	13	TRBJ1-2	TGTGCCAGCCTCCGCAGGGGACGAGATGGCTACACCTTC	CASLRRGRDGYTF
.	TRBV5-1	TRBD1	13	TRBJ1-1	TGCGCCAGCAGCTTATACAGGGGAGACGAAGCTTTCTTT	CASSLYRGDEAFF
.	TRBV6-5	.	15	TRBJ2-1	TGTGCCAGCAGTTACTCGTGGGAGGCCTACAATGAGCAGTTCTTC	CASSYSWEAYNEQFF
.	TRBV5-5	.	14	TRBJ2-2	TGTGCCAGCAGCTTGGCCCCGGAGACCGGGGAGCTGTTTTTT	CASSLAPETGELFF
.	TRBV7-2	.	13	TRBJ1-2	TGTGCCAGCGAACAGCGGACGAACTATGGCTACACCTTC	CASEQRTNYGYTF
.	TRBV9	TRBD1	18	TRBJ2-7	TGTGCCAGCAGCTTCCGAGGAGATGGACAGGGGCCGGCCTACGAGCAGTACTTC	CASSFRGDGQGPAYEQYF
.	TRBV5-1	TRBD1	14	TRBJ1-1	TGCGCCAGCACCAAGGACAGGGGGAGGACTGAAGCTTTCTTT	CASTKDRGRTEAFF
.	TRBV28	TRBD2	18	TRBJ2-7	TGTGCCAGCAGTTTGAGGGGGGCCGGCGGGAGGGCCTTTGACGAGCAGTACTTC	CASSLRGAGGRAFDEQYF
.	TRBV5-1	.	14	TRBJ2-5	TGCGCCAGCAGCCGGGGGACGGAGGAAGAGACCCAGTACTTC	CASSRGTEEETQYF
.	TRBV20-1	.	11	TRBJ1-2	TGCAGTGCTAGTGAAGGGGATGGCTACACCTTC	CSASEGDGYTF